A single sample gave rise to the 21 T cell receptor beta chains below, sequenced in a study of T cells in Graves' hyperthyroidism and ophthalmopathy. Amplification targeted TCR beta CDR3 regions from RNA transcripts. HTBI primers were used for first-round RT-PCR of the TCR CDR3. TCRdb analysed the multiplex PCR reads with MiXCR anew, one entry per CDR3 protein. The sample holds almost 600,000 distinct CDR3 sequences, about 45% seen once. Sequencing was performed on peripheral blood or thyroid tissue (not recorded which). Source of these receptors: a woman younger than 30 with Graves' hyperthyroidism.

A few counts support this clonotype. CDR3: CATGWREGRRDTQYF. For the CDR3, the DNA is TGTGCCACCGGATGGCGGGAGGGCCGTAGAGATACGCAGTATTTT. The V gene is TRBV24-1, the J gene TRBJ2-3; TRBD2 matches at 9 bases. This CDR3 has 15 residues. In germline, CDR1 is KGHDR, CDR2 SFDVKD. V was clipped by 9 bases and J by 5 bases; unmatched bases: 11.

This clonotype was observed many times. This sequence joins TRBV9 and TRBJ2-7; D is perhaps TRBD1 (7 bases). Germline V lookup: CDR1 SGDLS, CDR2 YYNGEE. This CDR3 spans 18 amino acids. Trimming took off 3 bases at V and 0 bases at J, with 22 bases between the two ends. This CDR3 is CASSARQGSGESSYEQYF. CDR3 bases: TGTGCCAGCAGCGCCCGACAGGGTTCGGGGGAAAGCTCCTACGAGCAGTACTTC.

In regard to this clonotype: This may arise from a read error, as a much more abundant clone is one base away. The V call is TRBV7-2, the J call TRBJ1-2; D gene unclear. The CDR3 is made up of 14 amino acids. Germline-derived CDR1 and CDR2 are SGHTA and FQGNSA. V was pared by 1 base and J by 0 bases, with 6 bases between. As DNA, the CDR3 is TGTACCAGCAGCTTAGGTGCAACTAACTATGGCTACACCTTC. Protein sequence: CTSSLGATNYGYTF.

This chain connects TRBV7-3 to TRBJ1-2, with D perhaps matching TRBD1 (6 bases). The CDR3 runs 14 residues. Germline CDR1 and CDR2: SGHTA and FQGTGA. V was cut by 5 bases and J by 8 bases, with 18 bases left in between. CDR3 in DNA: TGTGCCAGCAGCCCTGACACCGGGGGCAAAGGCTACACCTTC. It codes for CASSPDTGGKGYTF.

V gene TRBV10-1 combines with J gene TRBJ2-3, with 8 bases identical to TRBD2. Germline CDR1 and CDR2: WNHNN and SYGVQD (reference sequence). The CDR3 contains 17 residues. The trim removed 3 bases at V and 0 bases at J, leaving 8 bases unmatched. CDR3 sequence: CASSDPFSGESTDTQYF. CDR3 in DNA: TGCGCCAGCAGTGATCCCTTTAGCGGGGAGAGCACAGATACGCAGTATTTT.

The V gene is TRBV5-4, the J gene TRBJ2-3; TRBD2 is a possible D gene (5 bases). The germline V and J ends were trimmed by 0 bases and 1 base, with 9 bases remaining between them. The CDR3 totals 15 residues. Per the germline V gene, CDR1 is SGHNT and CDR2 is YYREEE (reference sequence). CDR3 sequence reads: CASSLDPRGTDTQYF. The CDR3 bases are TGTGCCAGCAGCTTGGACCCGCGGGGCACAGATACGCAGTATTTT.

This chain's CDR3 is CASSDKGLGNSPLHF. Here the CDR3 DNA reads TGTGCCAGCAGTGACAAGGGACTGGGGAATTCACCCCTCCACTTT. V gene TRBV25-1 combines with J gene TRBJ1-6; D is perhaps TRBD1 (5 bases). Germline loops: CDR1 MGHDK, CDR2 SYGVNS. Trimming left V 3 bases short and J 7 bases short, with 13 bases between. The CDR3 totals 15 residues.

The genes are TRBV6-5 and TRBJ1-3; TRBD1 aligns across 9 bases. Germline V lookup: CDR1 MNHEY, CDR2 SVGAGI. The CDR3 has 19 residues. J was trimmed by 0 bases and V by 3 bases; bases with no gene match: 12. This CDR3 is CASSYQPGQGVYSGNTIYF. CDR3 nucleotides: TGTGCCAGCAGTTATCAACCGGGACAGGGCGTCTACTCTGGAAACACCATATATTTT.

This chain links TRBV7-8 with TRBJ1-6; tentatively, D is TRBD1 (6 bases). This CDR3 has 14 amino acids. CDR1 and CDR2 from the germline V gene are SGHVS and FQNEAQ. V was cut by 3 bases and J by 9 bases, with 12 bases left in between. CDR3 residues: CASSLFGGGSPLHF. Written as DNA, the CDR3 is TGTGCCAGCAGCTTGTTTGGGGGCGGTTCACCCCTCCACTTT.

This sequence joins TRBV24-1 and TRBJ2-7; TRBD2 matches 11 bases. Germline V gene sequence: CDR1 KGHDR, CDR2 SFDVKD. The J segment lost 6 bases and the V segment lost 5 bases, leaving 8 bases of the junction unmatched. CDR3 length: 15 residues. CDR3 bases: TGTGCCACCAGTGCACCGACTAGCGGGGAGGCCGAGCAGTACTTC. Amino acid sequence: CATSAPTSGEAEQYF.

Notes on this clonotype: This may come from a read error, since a much larger clone is one base off. The genes are TRBV29-1 and TRBJ2-7, with D tentatively TRBD1 or TRBD2 (5 bases each). The CDR3 runs to 13 residues. The V and J ends lost 7 bases and 7 bases respectively, with 20 bases between them. The germline V gene has CDR1 SQVTM and CDR2 ANQGSEA. CDR3 in DNA: TGCAGCGCAGAGGGGCTCCACAACAATGAGCAGTACTTC. This encodes CSAEGLHNNEQYF.

This clonotype was seen at least ten times. V and J are TRBV20-1 and TRBJ2-5; TRBD2 matches 11 bases. This CDR3 is built from 15 residues. After removal of 0 bases from V and 5 bases from J, the junction contained 5 bases not matched to a gene. CDR1 DFQATT and CDR2 SNEGSKA come from the germline V gene (reference sequence). The CDR3 region is CSARDPTSGIETQYF. The DNA of the CDR3 is TGCAGTGCTAGAGATCCGACTAGCGGGATTGAGACCCAGTACTTC.

This clonotype was observed once. This chain links TRBV10-3 with TRBJ2-7, with 9 bases identical to TRBD1. This CDR3 has 14 amino acids. J was trimmed by 4 bases and V by 4 bases; bases with no gene match: 5. Germline V CDR1 and CDR2: ENHRY, SYGVKD. The CDR3 nucleotides are TGTGCCATCAGTGCTGGGACAGGGCTGTACGAGCAGTACTTC. This sequence encodes CAISAGTGLYEQYF.

This clonotype was observed at least ten times. The chain has TRBV5-1 and TRBJ1-2; weak D call: TRBD1 (6 bases). Trimming removed 2 bases at V and 4 bases at J, with 9 bases between. The germline CDR1 and CDR2 sequences are SGHRS and YFSETQ. There are 13 residues in the CDR3. CDR3: CASSFKGGYGYTF. The CDR3, as DNA: TGCGCCAGCAGCTTTAAGGGGGGCTATGGCTACACCTTC.

This sequence joins TRBV29-1 and TRBJ2-7; D not resolved. The CDR3 loop spans 11 amino acids. Germline values: CDR1 SQVTM, CDR2 ANQGSEA. Trimming cost V 0 bases and J 6 bases, with 6 bases left between them. The CDR3 here is CSVEDSSEQYF. CDR3 DNA: TGCAGCGTTGAAGATTCTAGCGAGCAGTACTTC.

This clonotype has a single count. The V and J genes are TRBV10-3 and TRBJ2-7, with 13 bases identical to TRBD2. Per germline, CDR1 ENHRY and CDR2 SYGVKD. The CDR3 has 17 residues. The junction had 8 bases not matched to a gene; V was cut back by 3 bases and J by 3 bases. The CDR3 DNA is TGTGCCATCAGTGACTCTAGGACTAGCGGGAGCGACTACGAGCAGTACTTC. It yields the protein CAISDSRTSGSDYEQYF.

This clonotype was counted once. The V and J genes are TRBV10-3 and TRBJ1-1; D not resolved. Germline assignment: CDR1 ENHRY and CDR2 SYGVKD. Trimming shortened V by 6 bases and J by 8 bases, and 7 bases separated the two germline ends. CDR3 size: 10 residues. CDR3: CAIRATEAFF. The CDR3 DNA follows: TGTGCCATCAGGGCGACGGAAGCTTTCTTT.

This clonotype has just a few counts. CDR3 DNA: TGTGCCAGCACCCCGGGCAGGGGGCGTCCTGGAAACACCATATATTTT. This codes for CASTPGRGRPGNTIYF. The chain has TRBV12-3 or TRBV12-4 and TRBJ1-3, with 8 bases identical to TRBD1. The CDR3 runs to 16 residues. Germline trimming cut 7 bases from V and 2 bases from J; bases unmatched to any gene: 10.

This clonotype was detected many times. The gene calls are TRBV29-1 and TRBJ2-7; maybe TRBD2 (7 bases). Germline V CDR1 and CDR2: SQVTM, ANQGSEA. The CDR3 covers 15 residues. The V gene lost 4 bases and the J gene lost 2 bases, with 18 bases spanning the gap. For the CDR3, the DNA is TGCAGCGTTGTAAGTTACTCGGGGGGCACCTACGAGCAGTACTTC. Protein product: CSVVSYSGGTYEQYF.

There are many counts of this clonotype. The DNA for the CDR3 is TGTGCCAGCAGCCCGACAGGGGATGGAGGCTACACCTTC. Encoded protein: CASSPTGDGGYTF. The rearrangement uses TRBV7-9 and TRBJ1-2; 8 bases line up with TRBD1. V lost 5 bases to trimming and J lost 8 bases; unmatched junction nucleotides: 7. CDR1 is SEHNR, CDR2 FQNEAQ, per germline (reference sequence). The CDR3 is 13 residues long. The entire variable domain, with the rest obtained from reference TRBV7-9 and TRBJ1-2, is as follows: DTGVSQNPRHKITKRGQNVTFRCDPISEHNRLYWYRQTLGQGPEFLTYFQNEAQLEKSRLLSDRFSAERPKGSFSTLEIQRTEQGDSAMYLCASSPTGDGGYTFGSGTRLTVV.

The chain combines TRBV7-2 with TRBJ2-5; TRBD2 agrees at 16 bases. The CDR3 spans 22 residues. V lost 5 bases and J lost 5; bases outside the gene matches: 23. Germline V CDR1 and CDR2: SGHTA, FQGNSA. The CDR3, as DNA: TGTGCCAGCAGCCAAGATTTGTTCTCCGATGGGACTAGCGGGAGGGTCGGCGAGACCCAGTACTTC. It specifies CASSQDLFSDGTSGRVGETQYF.